The following is a TCR beta chain sequence with its context. Its specificity is not known. The junction departs from the called germline gene at one end, perhaps through a read error. RNA isolated from unsorted whole blood supplied the blood RNA, with germline DNA also extracted. TCR beta cDNA was reverse-transcribed from roughly 520 ng of total RNA. The reaction used a constant-region primer and ProtoScript II reverse transcriptase. Each TCR beta library was derived from three nested multiplex PCR rounds that employed slightly modified ARM-PCR. The opening two PCR rounds, ten to eleven cycles each, paired TRBV1-TRBV30 forward primers with a C-beta reverse primer. TCRdb ran MiXCR on the multiplex PCR reads and lists one entry per CDR3 protein. The table lists around 330,000 distinct CDR3 sequences, 50% to 75% of them singletons. The V gene's germline CDR1 is MNHEY and CDR2 SVGAGI. This CDR3 is 16 amino acids long.

This specimen comes from a study of tumor-infiltrating lymphocytes in primary liver carcinoma. Overall study: The study reported T1-T3 N0M0 tumors spanning 4.2 to 10 cm.

Findings and caveats of the study: Bulk unsorted samples prevented comparison of CD4+ and CD8+ repertoires. Significantly greater top-250-clone fractions characterized tumors relative to blood (p = 0.039).

Sequenced material: peripheral blood. V is TRBV6-5 and J is TRBJ1-5; D may be TRBD1 (5 bases). This clonotype was sampled from a woman aged 25 to 45 with primary liver carcinoma and hepatitis B virus infection. The CDR3 DNA reads as TGTGCCAGCAGGGCTGACAGAGAGCTTAGCAATCAGCCCAAGCATTTT. Its protein is CASRADRELSNQPKHF.